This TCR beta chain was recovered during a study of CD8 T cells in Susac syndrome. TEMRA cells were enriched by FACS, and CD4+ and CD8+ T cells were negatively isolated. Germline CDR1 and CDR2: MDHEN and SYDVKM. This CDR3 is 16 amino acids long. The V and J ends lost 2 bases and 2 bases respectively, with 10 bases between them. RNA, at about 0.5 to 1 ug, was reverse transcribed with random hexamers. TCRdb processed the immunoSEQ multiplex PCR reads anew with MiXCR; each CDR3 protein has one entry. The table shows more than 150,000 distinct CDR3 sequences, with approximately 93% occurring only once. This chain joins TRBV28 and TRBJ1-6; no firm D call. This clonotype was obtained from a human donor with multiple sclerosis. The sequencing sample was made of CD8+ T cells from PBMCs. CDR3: CASSLTTWTYNSPLHF. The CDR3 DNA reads TGTGCCAGCAGTTTAACTACGTGGACCTATAATTCACCCCTCCACTTT.